The TCR beta chain described here comes from a study of shared clonotypes between healthy human individuals. As concerns this clone: Its target is unknown.

TCRdb's table, derived via immunoSEQ multiplex PCR, lists solely in-frame clones and lacks some. The sample has more than 2 million clones; approximately 94% are singletons. Naive CD8 cells lacked CD45RO and underwent positive selection for CCR7, leaving out terminally differentiated effector memory CD45RA+ cells. The study's findings and limits: A reduction in generation probabilities was seen for non-shared clonotypes relative to those shared by all four donors.

The receptor was derived from a man between 18 and 29 years old in good health. The sequencing input was naive CD8+ T cells sorted from blood.

CDR3 protein: CASSESEGRGTDTQYF. The CDR3 DNA reads TGTGCCAGCAGTGAATCGGAGGGGCGCGGCACAGATACGCAGTATTTT. The chain is built from TRBV25-1 and TRBJ2-3; a possible D gene is TRBD2 (6 bases). Per the germline V gene, CDR1 is MGHDK and CDR2 is SYGVNS. Deletions cut 1 base from V and 1 base from J, with 12 bases between. The CDR3 loop spans 16 amino acids.